This T cell receptor (beta chain) derives from a study of CD8+ T cells in alopecia areata. Whole-study findings and limits: Compared with normal scalp, lesional scalp had higher clonality and more expanded CD8+ clones.

The CDR3 contains 16 residues. Germline V gene data show CDR1 as LGHNA and CDR2 as YSLEER. The V segment lost 0 bases and the J segment 1 base; nucleotides outside the gene matches: 1. Note on this clone: Its antigen remains unknown.

The treatment is: oral pan-JAK inhibitor, 5-10 mg twice daily. Specimens obtained from alopecia areata patients comprised lesional scalp punch biopsies and peripheral blood. Once RNA had been extracted, it was reverse transcribed into cDNA to act as the sequencing template. This table comes from immunoSEQ multiplex PCR, and its TCRdb copy is limited to in-frame clones, with some not included. The sample lists around 290,000 clones; 58% were seen once. The chain uses TRBV4-3 and TRBJ2-3; the match to TRBD1 covers 10 bases. This receptor was identified in a human donor with alopecia areata. The specimen was CD4+ T cells sorted from blood, collected at week 24, from a patient treated with tofacitinib. Here the CDR3 DNA reads TGCGCCAGCAGCCAAGAGGGGACAGGGGGCACAGATACGCAGTATTTT. Its protein is CASSQEGTGGTDTQYF.